A single sample gave rise to the 26 T cell receptor beta chains below, sequenced in a study of cytomegalovirus exposure and HLA in healthy donors. The PCR contained 60 Vbeta and 13 Jbeta primers. The data were produced by immunoSEQ multiplex PCR, yet TCRdb's version contains in-frame clones alone and is incomplete. In the table there are roughly 100,000 clones, approximately 64% of which are singletons. Sample: PBMCs. The receptors come from a woman aged 45-60 years in good health and CMV-seronegative.

The J gene is TRBJ1-2, the V gene TRBV18; D is undetermined. V was cut by 1 base and J by 2 bases, with 11 bases left in between. Germline V gene sequence: CDR1 KGHSH, CDR2 LQKENI. The CDR3 consists of 15 residues. The CDR3 nucleotides are TGTGCCAGCTCACCACGAGTGACTGAGAACTATGGCTACACCTTC. Translation gives CASSPRVTENYGYTF.

This chain uses TRBV7-9 with TRBJ2-1; no clear D. Germline assignment: CDR1 SEHNR and CDR2 FQNEAQ (reference sequence). CDR3 size: 13 residues. Trimming took 6 bases from V and 0 from J, leaving 6 bases between them. The CDR3 sequence is CASRASSYNEQFF. The DNA of the CDR3 is TGTGCCAGCAGAGCAAGCTCCTACAATGAGCAGTTCTTC.

In its sample, this clone was seen once. V usage is TRBV6-5 and J usage is TRBJ2-7; D possibly corresponds to TRBD2 (6 bases). The CDR3 is 15 residues long. V lost 1 base, J lost 2 bases, and 12 bases lay in between. Germline V CDR1 and CDR2: MNHEY, SVGAGI. The CDR3 region has the DNA TGTGCCAGCAGTTACTGGGGCGGGACCCCCTACGAGCAGTACTTC. This sequence encodes CASSYWGGTPYEQYF.

The table lists this clone with a count of one. The V and J genes are TRBV7-9 and TRBJ2-1, with 11 nucleotides matching TRBD2. This CDR3 has 15 amino acids. Germline CDR1 and CDR2: SEHNR and FQNEAQ (reference sequence). The trim removed 5 bases at V and 9 bases at J, leaving 9 bases unmatched. The CDR3 DNA follows: TGTGCCAGCAGCCATACTAGCGGGAGAAAAGTTGAGCAGTTCTTC. Amino acids: CASSHTSGRKVEQFF.

This chain links TRBV11-3 with TRBJ2-7, with 9 bases that match TRBD2. J lost 5 bases, V lost 1 base, and 9 bases had no gene match. The germline CDR1 and CDR2 sequences are SGHNT and YENEEA. The CDR3 has 16 residues. Here the CDR3 reads CASSLGGSGSFDEQYF. The CDR3 DNA sequence: TGTGCCAGCAGCTTAGGTGGTAGCGGGAGTTTTGACGAGCAGTACTTC.

The chain combines TRBV6-1 with TRBJ1-6; maybe TRBD1 (6 bases). The CDR3 runs to 11 residues. V lost 3 bases, J lost 15 bases, and 9 bases lay in between. CDR1 is MNHNS, CDR2 SASEGT, per germline. The CDR3 here is CASSDGGGLHF. CDR3 sequence (DNA): TGTGCCAGCAGTGATGGGGGCGGCCTCCACTTT.

J is TRBJ1-4 and V is TRBV4-2, with TRBD1 matching over 8 bases. Germline V gene data show CDR1 as LGHNA and CDR2 as YNFKEQ. After removal of 0 bases from V and 8 bases from J, the junction contained 11 bases not matched to a gene. The CDR3 loop spans 17 amino acids. The CDR3 loop reads CASSQDPLGTGVEKLFF. DNA for the CDR3: TGTGCCAGCAGCCAAGATCCTCTCGGGACAGGTGTCGAAAAACTGTTTTTT.

This clone has more than one count but fewer than ten. The chain joins TRBV30 to TRBJ1-3; perhaps TRBD1 as D (6 bases). V shed 3 bases and J shed 0 bases, with 18 bases lying between them. This CDR3 has 17 residues. The germline gives CDR1 GTSNPN, CDR2 SVGIG (reference sequence). The CDR3 DNA sequence: TGTGCCTGGAGCGCCTTCGTAACAGGGTACTCTGGAAACACCATATATTTT. It codes for CAWSAFVTGYSGNTIYF.

Comment on this clone: Other nucleotide sequences from this sample produce the same CDR3. V usage is TRBV6-6 and J usage is TRBJ2-7, with a possible D match to TRBD1 (5 bases). The CDR3 runs to 14 residues. Germline assignment: CDR1 MNHNY and CDR2 SVGAGI (reference sequence). The ends were cut back, 5 bases at V and 3 bases at J, with 14 bases in the middle. CDR3 DNA: TGTGCCAGCAGTGATCAGGGAATCTACTACGAGCAGTACTTC. It codes for CASSDQGIYYEQYF.

This chain joins TRBV4-1 and TRBJ2-6; TRBD2 aligns across 8 bases. Germline values: CDR1 MGHRA, CDR2 YSYEKL. J gave up 4 bases and V 4 bases, and 21 bases lay outside the gene matches. CDR3 length: 21 residues. This CDR3 is CASSPTPLGGGTSLGANVLTF. The CDR3 DNA is TGCGCCAGCAGCCCTACTCCCCTTGGCGGGGGGACCTCTCTGGGGGCCAACGTCCTGACTTTC.

This clone appeared a few times. The V and J genes are TRBV5-1 and TRBJ2-5; D perhaps matches TRBD1 (5 bases). Germline V gene lookup returns CDR1 SGHRS and CDR2 YFSETQ. The CDR3 has 14 residues. V dropped 2 bases and J dropped 0 bases, with 8 bases sitting between them. CDR3 DNA: TGCGCCAGCAGCTTCACCAGGGACCAAGAGACCCAGTACTTC. Protein product: CASSFTRDQETQYF.

The chain joins TRBV11-3 to TRBJ1-2; 7 positions agree with TRBD1. J was trimmed by 4 bases and V by 4 bases; bases with no gene match: 3. This CDR3 is 13 amino acids long. Germline V gene data show CDR1 as SGHNT and CDR2 as YENEEA. The CDR3 loop reads CASSSGTVYGYTF. Written as DNA, the CDR3 is TGTGCCAGCAGCTCCGGGACAGTCTATGGCTACACCTTC.

This chain connects TRBV6-5 to TRBJ2-7; a weak D match, TRBD1 (6 bases). Germline assignment: CDR1 MNHEY and CDR2 SVGAGI. V was shortened by 0 bases and J by 3 bases, with 12 bases between the two germline ends. The CDR3 runs to 15 residues. CDR3: CASSYSMEQGYEQYF. The CDR3 bases are TGTGCCAGCAGTTACTCGATGGAACAGGGCTACGAGCAGTACTTC.

The chain joins TRBV6-4 to TRBJ2-2, with 7 bases identical to TRBD1. Germline-derived CDR1 and CDR2 are MRHNA and SNTAGT. Trimming cost V 3 bases and J 6 bases; bases outside gene matches: 4. There are 14 residues in the CDR3. The CDR3 sequence: CASSETGNAGELFF. The CDR3 DNA reads as TGTGCCAGCAGTGAGACAGGGAATGCCGGGGAGCTGTTTTTT.

V is TRBV29-1 and J is TRBJ1-4; a possible D gene is TRBD1 (6 bases). Trimming stripped 1 base from V and 2 bases from J, with 8 bases between. The germline gives CDR1 SQVTM, CDR2 ANQGSEA. The CDR3 sequence is 14 residues long. In DNA, the CDR3 is TGCAGCGTTGAAGGAACAGGGACTAATGAAAAACTGTTTTTT. Translated, it gives CSVEGTGTNEKLFF.

V and J are TRBV4-3 and TRBJ1-1, with D possibly matching TRBD1 (5 bases). The V end lost 0 bases, the J end lost 9 bases, and 11 bases lay between the germline ends. Germline V gene lookup returns CDR1 LGHNA and CDR2 YSLEER. The CDR3 is made up of 13 amino acids. The CDR3 region is CASSQDRGLKAFF. The CDR3, as DNA: TGCGCCAGCAGCCAAGATAGGGGACTAAAAGCTTTCTTT.

The chain couples TRBV5-5 to TRBJ1-2; TRBD1 matches at 9 bases. V dropped 4 bases and J dropped 4; count of bases not matched to a gene: 11. The CDR3 runs to 16 residues. Germline CDR1 reads SGHKS; CDR2 reads YYEKEE (reference sequence). DNA of the CDR3: TGTGCCAGCAGCCCTGTCCCGGGACAGGGAGGCTATGGCTACACCTTC. Translated, it gives CASSPVPGQGGYGYTF.

J is TRBJ1-1 and V is TRBV10-3; D gene uncertain. Germline values: CDR1 ENHRY, CDR2 SYGVKD. V lost 5 bases to trimming and J lost 1 base, with 5 bases between them. The CDR3 extends over 12 amino acids. The CDR3 nucleotides are TGTGCCATCAGTCCAGGGAACACTGAAGCTTTCTTT. Translation gives CAISPGNTEAFF.

The chain joins TRBV9 to TRBJ2-5, with 8 bases that match TRBD2. J lost 5 bases, V lost 0 bases, and 6 bases had no gene match. The length of the CDR3 is 15 residues. The germline V gene encodes CDR1 SGDLS and CDR2 YYNGEE. The chain's CDR3 is CASSVAGGMRETQYF. For the CDR3, the DNA is TGTGCCAGCAGCGTAGCGGGAGGGATGCGGGAGACCCAGTACTTC.

V and J are TRBV14 and TRBJ2-1, with TRBD2 identical over 11 bases. The CDR3 is 13 residues long. With V trimmed by 4 bases and J by 11 bases, 4 bases remained unmatched. From germline, CDR1 is SGHDN and CDR2 FVKESK. For the CDR3, the DNA is TGTGCCAGCAGCCTACTAGCGGGGGAAAAGCAGTTCTTC. This codes for CASSLLAGEKQFF.

This clone has a handful of counts. The V and J genes are TRBV28 and TRBJ1-2, with D maybe TRBD1 (5 bases). There are 15 residues in the CDR3. Per germline, CDR1 MDHEN and CDR2 SYDVKM. The V and J ends lost 7 bases and 4 bases respectively, with 19 bases between them. CDR3 nucleotide sequence: TGTGCCAGCACCCCCGGGGGGTTAGGGGCCTATGGCTACACCTTC. Its translation is CASTPGGLGAYGYTF.

V is TRBV28 and J is TRBJ1-5; unclear D gene. Trimming removed 7 bases at V and 1 base at J, with 11 bases between. CDR1 is MDHEN and CDR2 is SYDVKM in the germline V gene. The CDR3 runs 14 residues. CDR3 bases: TGTGCCAGCACCGCGCGGGGAAGCAATCAGCCCCAGCATTTT. It codes for CASTARGSNQPQHF. Based on the CDR3 plus reference TRBV28 and TRBJ1-5, the full variable domain is DVKVTQSSRYLVKRTGEKVFLECVQDMDHENMFWYRQDPGLGLRLIYFSYDVKMKEKGDIPEGYSVSREKKERFSLILESASTNQTSMYLCASTARGSNQPQHFGDGTRLSIL.

The chain combines TRBV4-3 with TRBJ2-1; 7 nucleotides line up with TRBD2. This CDR3 has 19 amino acids. V lost 1 base, J lost 2 bases, and 14 bases stayed unmatched. Germline CDR1 and CDR2: LGHNA and YSLEER. CDR3 amino acids: CASSQGWGGSQWAYNEQFF. CDR3 DNA: TGCGCCAGCAGCCAAGGATGGGGCGGGAGTCAGTGGGCCTACAATGAGCAGTTCTTC.

This clone was recorded a few times. The rearrangement links TRBV25-1 to TRBJ2-2, with TRBD2 identical over 11 bases. Germline CDR1 is MGHDK and CDR2 is SYGVNS. The CDR3 runs 16 residues. J lost 3 bases, V lost 6 bases, and 6 bases had no gene match. CDR3 residues: CASRGLAGGYTGELFF. In nucleotides, the CDR3 is TGTGCCAGCAGGGGTCTAGCGGGGGGATACACCGGGGAGCTGTTTTTT.

The chain uses TRBV5-1 and TRBJ1-2, with D possibly TRBD1 on 5 matching bases. CDR1 and CDR2 (germline): SGHRS, YFSETQ. The CDR3 spans 17 residues. The germline V and J ends were trimmed by 3 bases and 0 bases, with 18 bases remaining between them. Written as DNA, the CDR3 is TGCGCCAGCAGCTATGGGACTCCATTCACCTCTAACTATGGCTACACCTTC. It yields the protein CASSYGTPFTSNYGYTF.

This chain uses TRBV27 with TRBJ2-7; 11 bases line up with TRBD1. The CDR3 sequence is 15 residues long. V shed 3 bases, J shed 6 bases, and the junction held 7 bases outside the gene matches. Germline assignment: CDR1 MNHEY and CDR2 SMNVEV (reference sequence). The CDR3 DNA reads TGTGCCAGCAGTTTGCGGACAGGGGGCAGGAGCGAGCAGTACTTC. It codes for CASSLRTGGRSEQYF.